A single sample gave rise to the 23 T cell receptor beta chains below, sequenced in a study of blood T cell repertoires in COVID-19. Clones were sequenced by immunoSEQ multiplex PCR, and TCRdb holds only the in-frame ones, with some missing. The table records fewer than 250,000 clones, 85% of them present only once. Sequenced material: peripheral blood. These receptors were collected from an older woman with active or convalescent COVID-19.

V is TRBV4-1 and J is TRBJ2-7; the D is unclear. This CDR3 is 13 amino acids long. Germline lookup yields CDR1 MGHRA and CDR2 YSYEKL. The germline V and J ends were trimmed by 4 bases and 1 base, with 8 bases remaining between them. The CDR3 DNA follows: TGCGCCAGCAGCCTCACGACTTCCTACGAGCAGTACTTC. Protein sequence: CASSLTTSYEQYF.

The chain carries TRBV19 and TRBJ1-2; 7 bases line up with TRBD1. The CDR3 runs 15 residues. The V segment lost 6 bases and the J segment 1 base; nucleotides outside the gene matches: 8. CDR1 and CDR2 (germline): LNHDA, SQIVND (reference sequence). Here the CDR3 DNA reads TGTGCCAGTAGCGTCCGACAGGGAGATAACTATGGCTACACCTTC. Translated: CASSVRQGDNYGYTF. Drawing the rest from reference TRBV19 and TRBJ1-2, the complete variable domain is DGGITQSPKYLFRKEGQNVTLSCEQNLNHDAMYWYRQDPGQGLRLIYYSQIVNDFQKGDIAEGYSVSREKKESFPLTVTSAQKNPTAFYLCASSVRQGDNYGYTFGSGTRLTVV.

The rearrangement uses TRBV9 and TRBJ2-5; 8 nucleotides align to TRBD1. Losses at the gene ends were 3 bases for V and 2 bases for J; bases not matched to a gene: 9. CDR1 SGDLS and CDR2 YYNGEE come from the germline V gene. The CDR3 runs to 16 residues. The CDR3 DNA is TGTGCCAGCAGCGACCTACAGGGGGGTCGGCAAGAGACCCAGTACTTC. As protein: CASSDLQGGRQETQYF.

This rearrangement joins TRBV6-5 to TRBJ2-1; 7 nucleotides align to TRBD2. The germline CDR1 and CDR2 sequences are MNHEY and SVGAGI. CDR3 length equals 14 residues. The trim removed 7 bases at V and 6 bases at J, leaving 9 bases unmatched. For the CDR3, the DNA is TGTGCCAGCAACAGGAGGCGCGGGGGCAATGAGCAGTTCTTC. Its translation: CASNRRRGGNEQFF.

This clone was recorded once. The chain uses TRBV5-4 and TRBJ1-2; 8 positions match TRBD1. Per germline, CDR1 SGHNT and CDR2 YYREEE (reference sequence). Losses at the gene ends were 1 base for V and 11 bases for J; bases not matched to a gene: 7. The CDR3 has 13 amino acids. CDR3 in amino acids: CASSLQGAFRYTF. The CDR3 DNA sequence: TGTGCCAGCAGCTTGCAGGGGGCCTTCAGGTACACCTTC.

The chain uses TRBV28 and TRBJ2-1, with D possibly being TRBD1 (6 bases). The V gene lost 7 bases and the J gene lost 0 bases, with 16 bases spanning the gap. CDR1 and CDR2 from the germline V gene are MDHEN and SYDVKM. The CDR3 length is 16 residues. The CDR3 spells CASTQVDRSSYNEQFF. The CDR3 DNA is TGTGCCAGCACCCAAGTGGACAGAAGCTCCTACAATGAGCAGTTCTTC.

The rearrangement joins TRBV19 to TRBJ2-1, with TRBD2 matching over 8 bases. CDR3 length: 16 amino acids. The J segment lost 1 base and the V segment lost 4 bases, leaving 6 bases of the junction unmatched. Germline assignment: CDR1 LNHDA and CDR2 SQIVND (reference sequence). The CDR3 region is CASSTYGGGSYNEQFF. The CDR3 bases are TGTGCCAGTAGTACGTACGGGGGGGGGTCCTACAATGAGCAGTTCTTC. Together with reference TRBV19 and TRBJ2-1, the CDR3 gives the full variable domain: DGGITQSPKYLFRKEGQNVTLSCEQNLNHDAMYWYRQDPGQGLRLIYYSQIVNDFQKGDIAEGYSVSREKKESFPLTVTSAQKNPTAFYLCASSTYGGGSYNEQFFGPGTRLTVL.

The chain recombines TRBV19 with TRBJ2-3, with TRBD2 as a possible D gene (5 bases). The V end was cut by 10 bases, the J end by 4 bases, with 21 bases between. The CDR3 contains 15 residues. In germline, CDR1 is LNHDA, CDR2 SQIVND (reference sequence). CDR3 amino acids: CATSRSAGESDTQYF. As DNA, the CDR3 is TGTGCCACCTCCCGATCCGCCGGGGAATCAGATACGCAGTATTTT.

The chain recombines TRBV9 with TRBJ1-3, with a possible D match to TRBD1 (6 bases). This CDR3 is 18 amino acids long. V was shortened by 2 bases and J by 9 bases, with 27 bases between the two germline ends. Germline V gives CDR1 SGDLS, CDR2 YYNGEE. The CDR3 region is CASSVGGFLYGVDGTIYF. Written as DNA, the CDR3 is TGTGCCAGCAGCGTTGGGGGCTTTCTTTACGGAGTGGATGGCACCATATATTTT. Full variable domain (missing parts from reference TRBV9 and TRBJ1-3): DSGVTQTPKHLITATGQRVTLRCSPRSGDLSVYWYQQSLDQGLQFLIQYYNGEERAKGNILERFSAQQFPDLHSELNLSSLELGDSALYFCASSVGGFLYGVDGTIYFGEGSWLTVV.

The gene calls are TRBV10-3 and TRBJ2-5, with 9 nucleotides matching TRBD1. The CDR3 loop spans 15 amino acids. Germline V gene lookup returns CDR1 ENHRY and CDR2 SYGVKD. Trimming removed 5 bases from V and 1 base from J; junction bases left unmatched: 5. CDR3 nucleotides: TGTGCCATCAGTCCGGACAGGGGATTCCAAGAGACCCAGTACTTC. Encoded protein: CAISPDRGFQETQYF.

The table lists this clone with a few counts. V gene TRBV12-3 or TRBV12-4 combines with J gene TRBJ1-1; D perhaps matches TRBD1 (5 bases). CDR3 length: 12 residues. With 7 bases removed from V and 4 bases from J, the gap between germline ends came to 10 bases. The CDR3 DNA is TGTGCCAGCAACCTACAGGTCACTGAAGCTTTCTTT. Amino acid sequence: CASNLQVTEAFF.

Here the CDR3 DNA reads TGTGCCAGCAGTTCGACAGGCAGCACAGATACGCAGTATTTT. Amino acids: CASSSTGSTDTQYF. The chain has TRBV4-2 and TRBJ2-3; a weak D match, TRBD1 (6 bases). The germline V and J ends were trimmed by 6 bases and 0 bases, with 10 bases remaining between them. The CDR3 length is 14 residues. Per germline, CDR1 LGHNA and CDR2 YNFKEQ.

CDR3 protein: CASSFEPGDNSPLHF. In nucleotides, the CDR3 is TGTGCCAGCAGCTTCGAACCGGGGGATAATTCACCCCTCCACTTT. The chain employs TRBV11-2 and TRBJ1-6; possibly TRBD1 for D (5 bases). This CDR3 is built from 15 residues. Between the trimmed V and J ends, which lost 3 bases and 5 bases, there was a span of 11 bases. The germline V gene encodes CDR1 SGHAT and CDR2 FQNNGV.

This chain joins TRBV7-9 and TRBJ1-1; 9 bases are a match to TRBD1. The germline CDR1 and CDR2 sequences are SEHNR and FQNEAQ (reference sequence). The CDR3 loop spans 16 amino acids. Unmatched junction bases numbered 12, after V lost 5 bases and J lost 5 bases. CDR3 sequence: CASSLLRQGVLTEAFF. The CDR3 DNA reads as TGTGCCAGCAGCCTCCTAAGACAGGGGGTATTAACTGAAGCTTTCTTT.

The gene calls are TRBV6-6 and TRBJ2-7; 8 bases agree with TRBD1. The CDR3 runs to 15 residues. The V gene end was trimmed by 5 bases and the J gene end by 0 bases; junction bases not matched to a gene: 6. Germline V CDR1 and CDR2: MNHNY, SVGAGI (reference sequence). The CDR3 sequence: CASSKGQGRSYEQYF. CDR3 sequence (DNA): TGTGCCAGCAGTAAAGGACAGGGACGCTCCTACGAGCAGTACTTC.

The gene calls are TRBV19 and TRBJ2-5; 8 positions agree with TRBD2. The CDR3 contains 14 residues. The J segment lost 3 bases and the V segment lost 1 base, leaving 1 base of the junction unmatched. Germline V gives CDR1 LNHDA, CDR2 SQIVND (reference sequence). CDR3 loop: CASSIVLAEETQYF. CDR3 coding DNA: TGTGCCAGTAGTATAGTACTAGCGGAAGAGACCCAGTACTTC.

CDR3 coding DNA: TGTGCCAGCAGCGTAGGGCTAGCGGGAGGTGAGCAGTACTTC. It yields the protein CASSVGLAGGEQYF. This chain uses TRBV9 with TRBJ2-7; TRBD2 agrees at 11 bases. After removal of 0 bases from V and 7 bases from J, the junction contained 3 bases not matched to a gene. CDR1 is SGDLS and CDR2 is YYNGEE in the germline V gene. The CDR3 sequence is 14 residues long.

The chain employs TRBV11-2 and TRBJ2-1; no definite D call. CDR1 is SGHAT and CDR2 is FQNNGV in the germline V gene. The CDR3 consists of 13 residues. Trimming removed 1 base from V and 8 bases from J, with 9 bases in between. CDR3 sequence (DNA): TGTGCCAGCAGCTTAGGTCCTACGGATGAGCAGTTCTTC. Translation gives CASSLGPTDEQFF. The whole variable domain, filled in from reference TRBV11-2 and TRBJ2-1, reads EAGVAQSPRYKIIEKRQSVAFWCNPISGHATLYWYQQILGQGPKLLIQFQNNGVVDDSQLPKDRFSAERLKGVDSTLKIQPAKLEDSAVYLCASSLGPTDEQFFGPGTRLTVL.

The CDR3 is CASSQHPVGTGSYQPQHF. CDR3 nucleotides: TGTGCCAGCAGCCAACACCCAGTGGGGACAGGGTCTTATCAGCCCCAGCATTTT. The chain carries TRBV3-1 (or the pseudogene TRBV3-2) and TRBJ1-5, with 9 bases lining up with TRBD1. The V gene's germline CDR1 is LGHDT and CDR2 YNNKEL (reference sequence). The length of the CDR3 is 18 residues. Trimming at V came to 2 bases and at J to 5 bases, leaving 13 bases not matched to a gene.

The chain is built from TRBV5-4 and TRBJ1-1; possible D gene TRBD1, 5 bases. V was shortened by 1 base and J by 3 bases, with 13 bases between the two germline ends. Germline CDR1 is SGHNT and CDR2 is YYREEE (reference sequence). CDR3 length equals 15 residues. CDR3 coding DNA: TGTGCCAGCAGCTTGAAGCAGGGTGTATACACTGAAGCTTTCTTT. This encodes CASSLKQGVYTEAFF.

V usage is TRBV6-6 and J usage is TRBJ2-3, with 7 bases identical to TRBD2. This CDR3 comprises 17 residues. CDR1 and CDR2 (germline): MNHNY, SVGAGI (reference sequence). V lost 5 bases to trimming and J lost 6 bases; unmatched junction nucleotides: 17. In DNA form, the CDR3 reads TGTGCCAGCAGTCCGGTGACTAGCCTTACAAAGCGGGATACGCAGTATTTT. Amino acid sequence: CASSPVTSLTKRDTQYF.

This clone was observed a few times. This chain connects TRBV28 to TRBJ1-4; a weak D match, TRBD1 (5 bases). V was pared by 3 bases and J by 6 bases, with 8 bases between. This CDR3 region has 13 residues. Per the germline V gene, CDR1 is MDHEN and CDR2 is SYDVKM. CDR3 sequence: CASSFWGDEKLFF. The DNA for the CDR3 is TGTGCCAGCAGTTTCTGGGGCGATGAAAAACTGTTTTTT.

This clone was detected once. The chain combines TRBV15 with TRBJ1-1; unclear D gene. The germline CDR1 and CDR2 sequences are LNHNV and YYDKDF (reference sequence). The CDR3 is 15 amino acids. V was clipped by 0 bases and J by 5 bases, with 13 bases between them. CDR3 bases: TGTGCCACCAGCAGAGATAATTTCGGGGATACTGAAGCTTTCTTT. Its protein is CATSRDNFGDTEAFF.